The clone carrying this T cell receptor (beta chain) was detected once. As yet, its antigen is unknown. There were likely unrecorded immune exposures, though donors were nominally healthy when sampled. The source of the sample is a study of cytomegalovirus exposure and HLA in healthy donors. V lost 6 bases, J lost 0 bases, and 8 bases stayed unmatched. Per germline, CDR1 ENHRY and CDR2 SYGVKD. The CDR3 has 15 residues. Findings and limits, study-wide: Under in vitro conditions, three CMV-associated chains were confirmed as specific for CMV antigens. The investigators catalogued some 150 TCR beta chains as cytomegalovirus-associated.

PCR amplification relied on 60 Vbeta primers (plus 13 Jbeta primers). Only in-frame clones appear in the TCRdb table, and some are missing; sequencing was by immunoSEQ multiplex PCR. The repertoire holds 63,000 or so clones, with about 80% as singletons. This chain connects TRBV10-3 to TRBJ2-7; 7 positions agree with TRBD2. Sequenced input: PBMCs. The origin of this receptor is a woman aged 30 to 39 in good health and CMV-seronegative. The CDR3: CAISTTSVSSYEQYF. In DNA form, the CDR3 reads TGTGCCATCAGCACAACTAGCGTTAGCTCCTACGAGCAGTACTTC.